This T cell receptor beta chain is from a study of cytotoxic CD8 clonotypes in ibrutinib-treated CLL (dated by TCRdb to the early 2020s). Study-wide context: The cohort included about 15 treatment-naive and ten to eleven relapsed/refractory patients; about 17 were IGHV unmutated. Every sample from remission and from progressive disease was obtained while the patients were still on ibrutinib. Of the 86 people in the trial, approximately 28 had longitudinal samples available. Cryopreserved peripheral blood mononuclear cells were obtained prior to treatment, at the time of response, and at either disease progression or sustained remission. Partial responses were observed in about 25 patients and complete responses in 2; after a median follow-up of 68 months, remission was maintained in approximately 15 patients and progression was observed in some twelve. An average of roughly 250,000 productive templates and 94,082 productive rearrangements was obtained per sample. Response samples were obtained after a median of roughly eleven months of treatment, with a range of roughly 6 to 40 months. What the work shows at the level of the full study, not this receptor alone: At baseline, clonality was higher than in age-matched healthy donors and showed a strong correlation with circulating CD8+ T-cell counts. At ibrutinib response clonality went up, during sustained remission it held steady, and at progression it dropped back toward baseline. Public clonotypes were rare and either shrank or stayed stable during treatment, and the rise in clonality at ibrutinib response reflected expansion of private clonotypes. Sampling times were not matched between patients in sustained remission and patients whose disease was progressing, and lymph node repertoires were not examined.

The time point label, as the study defines it: around 2 years on ibrutinib. For TCR beta library preparation, about 2 micrograms of genomic DNA were isolated from cryopreserved PBMCs. Longitudinal blood samples from CLL patients on ibrutinib monotherapy were analyzed using high-throughput TCR beta sequencing. The patients were enrolled in a single-center, open-label phase 2 trial of ibrutinib monotherapy. A MiSeq instrument was used for deep resolution sequencing, which targeted depths ranging from 1 in 1 million up to 1 in 200,000 T cells, with coverage averaging 10x for each clonotype. The immunoSEQ hsTCRB Kit was used to generate the TCR beta libraries. Regarding the original processing steps: ImmunoSEQ Data Assistant and ImmunoSEQ Analyzer were used for data analysis, and V, D and J genes were assigned according to IMGT definitions. Clonality was computed as one minus normalized Shannon entropy of productive rearrangement frequencies, ranging from 0 to 1. Only overrepresented clonotypes making up at least 0.05% of the repertoire of each patient were included in the public clonotype analysis. Repertoires from 10 to 15 age-matched healthy donors in immuneACCESS were used as clonality controls. TCRdb holds this immuneACCESS table with in-frame rearrangements only. Some clones are missing; in checked studies, unresolved V genes explain under half, and the rest has no known cause. V, J and clone size reflect that table, while D and trimming were determined from the DNA. For this sample there are around 130,000 clones; 84% appear just once. The top ten clonotypes cover approximately 3.5% of the sample.

On this clone itself: Its antigen target is currently unknown. The record has no base qualities; no much larger clone is one base away.

Sequences KGHSH (CDR1) and LQKENI (CDR2) are obtained from the germline V gene. Trimmed from V: 3 bases; trimmed from J: 3 bases; junction bases lacking a gene match: 4. The CDR3, from cysteine to phenylalanine, totals 16 residues. Just CDR3 DNA is preserved here, 48 bases in frame from base 1. The clonotype originates from a human donor with chronic lymphocytic leukemia. The source material was PBMCs, sampled after 24 months of ibrutinib treatment. The sequence links TRBV18 to TRBJ2-5, with 13 bases matching TRBD2. This receptor has the CDR3 CASSPQGLAGKETQYF. The nucleotide sequence reads TGTGCCAGCTCACCTCAGGGACTAGCGGGGAAAGAGACCCAGTACTTC.